The clone carrying this TCR beta chain came up many times. This sample is drawn from a study of T-cell reconstitution after alpha-beta-depleted transplantation in children. CDR3 length: 15 residues. CDR1 and CDR2 (germline): SGDLS, YYNGEE. V gave up 2 bases and J gave up 4 bases, with 13 bases separating them. Unique molecular identifiers were incorporated when the TCRbeta library was constructed. TCRdb reprocessed the PCR reads via MiXCR and lists one record per CDR3 protein. The sample holds about 610,000 distinct CDR3 sequences, under 12% seen once. This specimen consisted of PBMCs from the stem cell graft donor, obtained from the stem cell graft. This sequence was found in a human donor who donated a stem cell graft to a child with acute myeloid leukemia. The V and J genes are TRBV9 and TRBJ2-1; D perhaps matches TRBD2 (7 bases). CDR3 sequence: CASSVAGAVYNEQFF. The CDR3 region has the DNA TGTGCCAGCAGCGTGGCGGGGGCCGTATACAATGAGCAGTTCTTC.